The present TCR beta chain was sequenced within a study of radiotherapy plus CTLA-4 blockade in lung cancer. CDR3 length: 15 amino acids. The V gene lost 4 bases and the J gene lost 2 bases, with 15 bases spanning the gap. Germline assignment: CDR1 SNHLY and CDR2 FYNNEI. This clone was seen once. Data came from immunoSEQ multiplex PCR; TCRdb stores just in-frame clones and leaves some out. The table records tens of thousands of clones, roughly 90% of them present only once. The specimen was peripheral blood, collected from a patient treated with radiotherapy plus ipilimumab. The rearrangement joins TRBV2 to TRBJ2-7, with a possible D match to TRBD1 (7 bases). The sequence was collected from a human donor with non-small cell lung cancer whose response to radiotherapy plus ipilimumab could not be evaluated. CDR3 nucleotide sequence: TGTGCCAGCAGTGGGGGGGCCAGGGGGGCCTACGAGCAGTACTTC. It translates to CASSGGARGAYEQYF. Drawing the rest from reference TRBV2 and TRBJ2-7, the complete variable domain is EPEVTQTPSHQVTQMGQEVILRCVPISNHLYFYWYRQILGQKVEFLVSFYNNEISEKSEIFDDQFSVERPDGSNFTLKIRSTKLEDSAMYFCASSGGARGAYEQYFGPGTRLTVT.